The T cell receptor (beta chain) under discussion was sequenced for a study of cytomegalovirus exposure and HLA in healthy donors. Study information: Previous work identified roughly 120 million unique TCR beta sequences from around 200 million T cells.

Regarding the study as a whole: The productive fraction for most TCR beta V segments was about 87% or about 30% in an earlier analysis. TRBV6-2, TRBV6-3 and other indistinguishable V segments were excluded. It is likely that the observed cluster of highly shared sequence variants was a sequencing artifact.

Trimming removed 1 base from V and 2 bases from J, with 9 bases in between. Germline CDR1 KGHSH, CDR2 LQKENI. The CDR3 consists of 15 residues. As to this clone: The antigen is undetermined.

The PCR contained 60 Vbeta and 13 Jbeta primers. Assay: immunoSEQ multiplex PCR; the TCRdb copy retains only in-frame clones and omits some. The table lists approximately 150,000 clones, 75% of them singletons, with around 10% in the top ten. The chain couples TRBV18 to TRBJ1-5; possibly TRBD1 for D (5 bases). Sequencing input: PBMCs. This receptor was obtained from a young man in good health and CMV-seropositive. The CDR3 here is CASSPLGGGNQPQHF. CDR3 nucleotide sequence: TGTGCCAGCTCACCACTGGGGGGTGGCAATCAGCCCCAGCATTTT.